The clone carrying this TCR beta chain was found once. Original processing notes: Nucleated cell number was recorded as an estimate derived from reference gene primer amplification. Profiling relied on immunoSEQ multiplex PCR, and the TCRdb table lists in-frame clones only, not all of them. V and J calls and clone size are given by that table; D and trimming were obtained from the DNA. The table lists tens of thousands of clones, around four fifths of them singletons. The data were obtained in a study of blood T cell repertoires in COVID-19. Study background: Whether acute or convalescent, the COVID-19 samples came from the United States, Italy and Spain. T cells, B-cell-depleted T cells, or PBMCs supplied cDNA or gDNA.

CDR3 length: 14 residues. CDR1 and CDR2 from the germline V gene are SGHRS and YFSETQ. The trim removed 0 bases at V and 4 bases at J, leaving 0 bases unmatched. Sequencing was performed on peripheral blood. This TCR derives from a man aged 65 to 79 with acute or convalescent COVID-19. This chain joins TRBV5-1 and TRBJ2-5, with TRBD1 matching over 10 bases. The CDR3 region is CASSLGTGGETQYF. The CDR3 DNA reads TGCGCCAGCAGCTTGGGGACAGGGGGAGAGACCCAGTACTTC.